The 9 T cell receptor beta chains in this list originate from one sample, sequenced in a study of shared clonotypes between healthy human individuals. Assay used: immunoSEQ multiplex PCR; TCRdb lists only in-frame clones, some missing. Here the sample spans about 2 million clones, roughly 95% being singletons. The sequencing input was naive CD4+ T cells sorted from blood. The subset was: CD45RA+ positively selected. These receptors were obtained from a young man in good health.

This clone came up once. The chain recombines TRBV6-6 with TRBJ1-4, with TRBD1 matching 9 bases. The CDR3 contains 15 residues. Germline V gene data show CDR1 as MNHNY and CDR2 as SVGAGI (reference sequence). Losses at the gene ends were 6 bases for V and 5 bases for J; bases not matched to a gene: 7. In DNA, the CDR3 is TGTGCCAGCAGGTCCGGGACAGGGCTAAATGAAAAACTGTTTTTT. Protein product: CASRSGTGLNEKLFF.

CDR3 bases: TGTGCCAGCAGCGGACAGGGCTCAAATCAGCCCCAGCATTTT. Translated: CASSGQGSNQPQHF. J is TRBJ1-5 and V is TRBV28, with 8 bases lining up with TRBD1. This CDR3 comprises 14 residues. Germline V gene data show CDR1 as MDHEN and CDR2 as SYDVKM. After removal of 6 bases from V and 4 bases from J, the junction contained 5 bases not matched to a gene.

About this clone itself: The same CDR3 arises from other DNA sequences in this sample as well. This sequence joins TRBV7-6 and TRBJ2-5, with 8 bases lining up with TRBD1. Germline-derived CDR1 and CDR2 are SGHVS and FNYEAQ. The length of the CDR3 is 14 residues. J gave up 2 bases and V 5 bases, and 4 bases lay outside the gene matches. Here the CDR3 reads CASSLNRGQETQYF. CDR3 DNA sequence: TGTGCCAGCAGCCTAAACAGGGGGCAAGAGACCCAGTACTTC.

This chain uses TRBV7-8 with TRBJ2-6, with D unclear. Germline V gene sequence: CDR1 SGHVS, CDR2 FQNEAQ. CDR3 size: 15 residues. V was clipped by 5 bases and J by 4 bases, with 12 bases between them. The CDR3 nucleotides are TGTGCCAGCAGCCCCCTGTGGTCCGGGGCCAACGTCCTGACTTTC. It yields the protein CASSPLWSGANVLTF.

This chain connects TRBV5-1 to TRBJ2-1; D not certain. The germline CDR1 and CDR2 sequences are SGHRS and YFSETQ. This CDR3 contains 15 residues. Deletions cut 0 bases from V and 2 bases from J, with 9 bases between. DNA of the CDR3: TGCGCCAGCAGCTTGGGGGATACACCCTACAATGAGCAGTTCTTC. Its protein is CASSLGDTPYNEQFF.

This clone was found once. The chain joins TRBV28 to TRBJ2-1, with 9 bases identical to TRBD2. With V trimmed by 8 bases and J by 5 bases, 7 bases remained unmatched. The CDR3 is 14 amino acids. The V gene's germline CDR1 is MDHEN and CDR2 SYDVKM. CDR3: CASRLAAQHNEQFF. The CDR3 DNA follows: TGTGCCAGCCGACTAGCGGCTCAGCACAATGAGCAGTTCTTC.

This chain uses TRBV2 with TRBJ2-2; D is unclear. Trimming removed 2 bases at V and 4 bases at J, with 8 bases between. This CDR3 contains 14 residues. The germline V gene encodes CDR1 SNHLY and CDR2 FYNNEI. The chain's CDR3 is CASSENDITGELFF. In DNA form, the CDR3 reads TGTGCCAGCAGTGAAAATGATATCACCGGGGAGCTGTTTTTT.

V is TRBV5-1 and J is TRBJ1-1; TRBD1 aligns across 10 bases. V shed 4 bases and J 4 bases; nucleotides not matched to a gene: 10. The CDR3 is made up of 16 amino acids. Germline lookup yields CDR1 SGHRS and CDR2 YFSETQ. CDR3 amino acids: CASSPGQGERGTEAFF. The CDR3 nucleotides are TGCGCCAGCAGCCCCGGACAGGGGGAGAGGGGCACTGAAGCTTTCTTT.

CDR3 protein: CATYGWNTEAFF. The CDR3 nucleotides read TGTGCCACCTATGGATGGAACACTGAAGCTTTCTTT. V and J are TRBV19 and TRBJ1-1; D unresolved. Germline assignment: CDR1 LNHDA and CDR2 SQIVND (reference sequence). The CDR3 has 12 residues. V lost 10 bases and J 1 base, leaving 10 bases between the germline ends.